Below, 22 T cell receptor beta chains from the same sample are listed, as sequenced in a study of shared clonotypes between healthy human individuals. Only in-frame clones appear in the TCRdb table, and some are missing; sequencing was by immunoSEQ multiplex PCR. The sample yields around 500,000 clones, around 79% seen once. Material: PBMCs. These receptors all come from a woman aged 40 to 55 in good health. Some clones in this sample may be carry-over from other donors' samples.

The J gene is TRBJ2-1, the V gene TRBV4-2, with TRBD2 matching over 10 bases. The J segment lost 10 bases and the V segment lost 3 bases, leaving 3 bases of the junction unmatched. The CDR3 contains 13 residues. Germline V CDR1 and CDR2: LGHNA, YNFKEQ. CDR3 coding DNA: TGTGCCAGCAGCCAGGAAGCGGGAGGGGAGCAGTTCTTC. This codes for CASSQEAGGEQFF.

V usage is TRBV2 and J usage is TRBJ2-1; D call uncertain. Trimming cost V 6 bases and J 0 bases, with 9 bases left between them. The germline gives CDR1 SNHLY, CDR2 FYNNEI. CDR3 length: 14 residues. In nucleotides, the CDR3 is TGTGCCAGCAGACGGATTGGCTCCTACAATGAGCAGTTCTTC. Encoded protein: CASRRIGSYNEQFF.

CDR3 in amino acids: CASSYRQAELETQYF. CDR3 bases: TGTGCCAGCAGTTATAGGCAGGCCGAGCTTGAGACCCAGTACTTC. V usage is TRBV6-6 and J usage is TRBJ2-5; D unresolved. Germline-derived CDR1 and CDR2 are MNHNY and SVGAGI (reference sequence). V lost 3 bases to trimming and J lost 5 bases, with 16 bases between them. The CDR3 has 15 amino acids.

This clone was observed many times. The sample holds other DNA sequences that translate to the same CDR3. V is TRBV2 and J is TRBJ1-1, with D possibly TRBD1 on 6 matching bases. Germline-derived CDR1 and CDR2 are SNHLY and FYNNEI. The CDR3 covers 15 residues. The germline V and J ends were trimmed by 2 bases and 1 base, with 11 bases remaining between them. The CDR3 protein is CASSESGQPNTEAFF. In DNA form, the CDR3 reads TGTGCCAGCAGTGAAAGTGGACAGCCGAACACTGAAGCTTTCTTT. Based on the CDR3 plus reference TRBV2 and TRBJ1-1, the full variable domain is EPEVTQTPSHQVTQMGQEVILRCVPISNHLYFYWYRQILGQKVEFLVSFYNNEISEKSEIFDDQFSVERPDGSNFTLKIRSTKLEDSAMYFCASSESGQPNTEAFFGQGTRLTVV.

V and J are TRBV11-2 and TRBJ2-2; 12 bases fit TRBD1. The trim removed 4 bases at V and 6 bases at J, leaving 12 bases unmatched. CDR1 and CDR2 (germline): SGHAT, FQNNGV. The CDR3 loop spans 18 amino acids. The CDR3 sequence is CASSSLLGGQGAAGELFF. CDR3 DNA: TGTGCCAGCAGCTCACTCCTGGGGGGACAGGGGGCCGCCGGGGAGCTGTTTTTT.

The chain is built from TRBV2 and TRBJ1-1; D is ambiguous. Germline CDR1 reads SNHLY; CDR2 reads FYNNEI. The CDR3 extends over 15 amino acids. The V gene lost 2 bases and the J gene lost 11 bases, with 21 bases spanning the gap. The CDR3 DNA is TGTGCCAGCAGTGAATCGCGTGGCCGTCTTATTGGGGCTTTCTTT. Residues: CASSESRGRLIGAFF.

This clone came up once. The chain joins TRBV4-2 to TRBJ2-5; the D call may be TRBD1 or TRBD2 (5 bases each). The CDR3 spans 15 residues. V dropped 0 bases and J dropped 1 base, with 9 bases sitting between them. Germline V gene sequence: CDR1 LGHNA, CDR2 YNFKEQ. This CDR3 is CASSQDPGPQETQYF. The CDR3 DNA sequence: TGTGCCAGCAGCCAAGACCCGGGACCCCAAGAGACCCAGTACTTC.

The gene calls are TRBV29-1 and TRBJ2-1; 7 bases fit TRBD2. The CDR3 is 14 amino acids. V was pared by 5 bases and J by 5 bases, with 9 bases of the junction left unmatched. Germline V gene data show CDR1 as SQVTM and CDR2 as ANQGSEA. The CDR3: CSVSWASGHNEQFF. CDR3 DNA sequence: TGCAGCGTTTCTTGGGCTAGCGGACACAATGAGCAGTTCTTC.

V and J are TRBV28 and TRBJ2-4; TRBD2 matches 7 bases. J was trimmed by 2 bases and V by 1 base; bases with no gene match: 26. In germline, CDR1 is MDHEN, CDR2 SYDVKM. The CDR3 totals 23 residues. For the CDR3, the DNA is TGTGCCAGCAGTTTATATCCCCCCTCGACTAGCAACTCTAAGCGCGTATCCAAAAACATTCAGTACTTC. Translating it yields CASSLYPPSTSNSKRVSKNIQYF.

This clone was counted only a few times. The chain joins TRBV7-6 to TRBJ2-1; 12 positions agree with TRBD2. CDR3 length equals 15 residues. The ends lost 5 bases at V and 5 bases at J; junction bases unmatched: 4. Germline CDR1 SGHVS, CDR2 FNYEAQ. CDR3 nucleotides: TGTGCCAGCAGCCAAGGGACTAGCGGGCACAATGAGCAGTTCTTC. Amino acid sequence: CASSQGTSGHNEQFF.

V and J are TRBV6-1 and TRBJ2-1, with 7 bases matching TRBD2. Germline-derived CDR1 and CDR2 are MNHNS and SASEGT. The V segment lost 2 bases and the J segment 9 bases; nucleotides outside the gene matches: 10. The CDR3 is 15 amino acids. CDR3 bases: TGTGCCAGCAGTGAATACGGGGGAGGGCCCGGTGAGCAGTTCTTC. It codes for CASSEYGGGPGEQFF.

The chain recombines TRBV5-1 with TRBJ2-3, with 8 nucleotides matching TRBD1. Germline CDR1 SGHRS, CDR2 YFSETQ. The CDR3 covers 14 residues. V shed 6 bases, J shed 3 bases, and the junction held 6 bases outside the gene matches. CDR3 loop: CASKVDRVTDTQYF. The DNA of the CDR3 is TGCGCCAGCAAGGTGGACAGGGTGACAGATACGCAGTATTTT.

The chain is built from TRBV4-3 and TRBJ1-2, with D possibly TRBD1 on 6 matching bases. CDR3 length equals 16 residues. The V gene lost 1 base and the J gene lost 6 bases, with 18 bases spanning the gap. Germline loops: CDR1 LGHNA, CDR2 YSLEER. CDR3 amino acids: CASSQGVQGMSDGYTF. In DNA, the CDR3 is TGCGCCAGCAGCCAAGGCGTTCAGGGGATGTCAGATGGCTACACCTTC.

J is TRBJ2-6 and V is TRBV28; D is unresolved. Trimming took 7 bases from V and 2 from J, leaving 0 bases between them. The CDR3 length is 11 residues. Per the germline V gene, CDR1 is MDHEN and CDR2 is SYDVKM. The CDR3 DNA sequence: TGTGCCAGCACTGGGGCCAACGTCCTGACTTTC. Translated: CASTGANVLTF.

Worth noting for this clone: A far larger clone lies a single base away; this is likely a read error. The sample has other DNA sequences that encode this CDR3 too. The gene calls are TRBV6-6 and TRBJ2-2; D not resolved. Between the trimmed V and J ends, which lost 6 bases and 3 bases, there was a span of 11 bases. This CDR3 comprises 14 residues. Germline values: CDR1 MNHNY, CDR2 SVGAGI (reference sequence). The CDR3 nucleotides read TGTGCCAGCAGGTCAGTGACGGACACCGGGGAGCTGTTTTTT. It yields the protein CASRSVTDTGELFF.

This chain links TRBV2 with TRBJ2-7; D ambiguous. Trimming removed 3 bases at V and 4 bases at J, with 4 bases between. From germline, CDR1 is SNHLY and CDR2 FYNNEI. The CDR3 length is 11 residues. For the CDR3, the DNA is TGTGCCAGCAGTGAGATGTACGAGCAGTACTTC. Its protein product is CASSEMYEQYF. The full variable domain, in which reference TRBV2 and TRBJ2-7 provide the parts outside the CDR3, is EPEVTQTPSHQVTQMGQEVILRCVPISNHLYFYWYRQILGQKVEFLVSFYNNEISEKSEIFDDQFSVERPDGSNFTLKIRSTKLEDSAMYFCASSEMYEQYFGPGTRLTVT.

The chain uses TRBV19 and TRBJ1-1; D gene unclear. The CDR3 spans 13 residues. Germline V lookup: CDR1 LNHDA, CDR2 SQIVND (reference sequence). Trimming pared 2 bases from V and 1 base from J, leaving 5 bases between. For the CDR3, the DNA is TGTGCCAGTAGTATATCCTCGAACACTGAAGCTTTCTTT. Translating it yields CASSISSNTEAFF.

This chain joins TRBV19 and TRBJ2-3; 8 bases align to TRBD2. V lost 3 bases to trimming and J lost 1 base; unmatched junction nucleotides: 12. Looked up from germline, CDR1 is LNHDA and CDR2 is SQIVND (reference sequence). The CDR3 is 18 residues long. The CDR3 protein is CASSIGSGEILGTDTQYF. The CDR3 DNA sequence: TGTGCCAGTAGTATTGGTAGCGGGGAGATCCTTGGCACAGATACGCAGTATTTT.

The chain couples TRBV4-1 to TRBJ2-1, with 7 bases identical to TRBD2. Germline CDR1 MGHRA, CDR2 YSYEKL. The V and J ends lost 2 bases and 5 bases, in that order; junction bases with no gene match: 12. The CDR3 contains 17 residues. This CDR3 reads CASSQQKAGAWDNEQFF. In nucleotides, the CDR3 is TGCGCCAGCAGCCAACAGAAGGCGGGAGCCTGGGACAATGAGCAGTTCTTC.

As regards this clone: This sample includes further DNA sequences coding for the same CDR3. The CDR3 protein is CASSWRPGQGSEQYF. The CDR3 nucleotides read TGTGCCAGCAGCTGGAGACCGGGACAGGGGTCCGAGCAGTACTTC. The chain employs TRBV11-2 and TRBJ2-7, with 10 bases identical to TRBD1. The V segment lost 4 bases and the J segment 6 bases; nucleotides outside the gene matches: 9. Germline V CDR1 and CDR2: SGHAT, FQNNGV. The CDR3 is 15 residues long.

This clone showed up just a few times. The chain is built from TRBV19 and TRBJ2-2, with TRBD2 matching over 12 bases. After removal of 7 bases from V and 6 bases from J, the junction contained 6 bases not matched to a gene. The V gene's germline CDR1 is LNHDA and CDR2 SQIVND (reference sequence). CDR3 length: 15 amino acids. The CDR3 DNA is TGTGCCAGTACTGTGACTAGCGGGAGCTCCGGGGAGCTGTTTTTT. Protein sequence: CASTVTSGSSGELFF.

The V call is TRBV6-1, the J call TRBJ2-7, with a weak D call TRBD1 (5 bases). The ends were cut back, 4 bases at V and 4 bases at J, with 11 bases in the middle. Germline-derived CDR1 and CDR2 are MNHNS and SASEGT. The CDR3 totals 13 residues. CDR3 in amino acids: CASSGGPEYEQYF. CDR3 nucleotide sequence: TGTGCCAGCAGTGGGGGCCCGGAGTACGAGCAGTACTTC.